The 5 T cell receptor beta chains in this list originate from one sample, sequenced in a study of blood T cell repertoires in COVID-19. The table came from immunoSEQ multiplex PCR; TCRdb's copy has only in-frame clones and leaves some out. The sample has about 150,000 clones, 81% seen once. The sequenced material came from peripheral blood. All receptors come from a woman aged 55-70 years with active or convalescent COVID-19.

CDR3 sequence: CASSLGLAGGLYQETQYF. The CDR3 DNA follows: TGCGCCAGCAGCCTGGGACTAGCGGGGGGTTTGTACCAAGAGACCCAGTACTTC. The V call is TRBV4-1, the J call TRBJ2-5; 15 nucleotides align to TRBD2. Trimming took 4 bases from V and 0 from J; bases not matched to a gene: 6. CDR1 is MGHRA and CDR2 is YSYEKL in the germline V gene. The CDR3 sequence is 18 residues long.

The rearrangement links TRBV5-4 to TRBJ1-1; D ambiguous. Germline CDR1 reads SGHNT; CDR2 reads YYREEE (reference sequence). There are 13 residues in the CDR3. V lost 4 bases to trimming and J lost 1 base, with 8 bases between them. CDR3 bases: TGTGCCAGCAGCGACGGGAGGAACACTGAAGCTTTCTTT. Translation gives CASSDGRNTEAFF.

The V gene is TRBV10-3, the J gene TRBJ1-5, with a weak D call TRBD1 (5 bases). The CDR3 runs 15 residues. Deletions cut 10 bases from V and 1 base from J, with 17 bases between. Germline CDR1 and CDR2: ENHRY and SYGVKD. CDR3 sequence reads: CATWVGGTSNQPQHF. CDR3 nucleotides: TGTGCCACCTGGGTCGGGGGGACCAGCAATCAGCCCCAGCATTTT.

The CDR3 nucleotides read TGTGCCAGCAGTTACCAGGGGGCGCTATATTATGGCTACACCTTC. It codes for CASSYQGALYYGYTF. This chain links TRBV28 with TRBJ1-2, with 8 bases matching TRBD1. This CDR3 is built from 15 residues. Germline-derived CDR1 and CDR2 are MDHEN and SYDVKM. Germline trimming cut 4 bases from V and 5 bases from J; bases unmatched to any gene: 9.

The V and J genes are TRBV19 and TRBJ2-7; D might be TRBD1 (5 bases). The V end was cut by 4 bases, the J end by 2 bases, with 12 bases between. The CDR3 runs to 14 residues. Germline V gene sequence: CDR1 LNHDA, CDR2 SQIVND (reference sequence). CDR3 loop: CASSKRQNTYEQYF. In nucleotides, the CDR3 is TGTGCCAGTAGTAAAAGACAGAATACCTACGAGCAGTACTTC. The whole variable domain, remainder taken from reference TRBV19 and TRBJ2-7, is DGGITQSPKYLFRKEGQNVTLSCEQNLNHDAMYWYRQDPGQGLRLIYYSQIVNDFQKGDIAEGYSVSREKKESFPLTVTSAQKNPTAFYLCASSKRQNTYEQYFGPGTRLTVT.